A selection of T cell receptor beta chains follows, all from one sample in a study of CXCR3-negative and CXCR3-positive naive CD8 T cells. TCRdb reprocessed the 5' RACE reads and reports one entry per CDR3 protein, with no DNA. With about 38,000 distinct CDR3 sequences in the sample, the ten largest clones hold approximately 15%. The specimen sequenced was memory CD8+ T cells from blood. The receptors were gathered from a human donor in good health. Some clones in this sample may be carry-over from other donors' samples. CDR3s include the opening cysteine and the closing phenylalanine or tryptophan.

>TRBV28|TRBJ1-4
CASSFLDSPEKLFF
>TRBV13|TRBJ2-2
CASSLSLSEGTGELFF